This TCR beta chain was sequenced during a study of spatial heterogeneity in lung cancer. This clonotype is medium-sized. TCRdb reprocessed the 5' RACE reads via MiXCR and lists one record per CDR3 protein. The sample shows about 48,000 distinct CDR3 sequences, roughly 5% of them seen only once. Time point in this sample: sample taken at primary tumor resection. Unsorted whole RNA of tumor, nontumor lung or frozen PBMC was sequenced. This sample comprised PBMCs, obtained at surgery. This receptor was taken from a male donor with early-stage non-small cell lung cancer.

Written as DNA, the CDR3 is TGTGCCAGCAGTTTATCGCGAGGGCCCCAGGAGCCCCAGCATTTT. Its protein product is CASSLSRGPQEPQHF. This sequence joins TRBV27 and TRBJ1-5; D call uncertain. Trimming removed 0 bases at V and 8 bases at J, with 14 bases between. This CDR3 is built from 15 residues. CDR1 MNHEY and CDR2 SMNVEV come from the germline V gene (reference sequence).